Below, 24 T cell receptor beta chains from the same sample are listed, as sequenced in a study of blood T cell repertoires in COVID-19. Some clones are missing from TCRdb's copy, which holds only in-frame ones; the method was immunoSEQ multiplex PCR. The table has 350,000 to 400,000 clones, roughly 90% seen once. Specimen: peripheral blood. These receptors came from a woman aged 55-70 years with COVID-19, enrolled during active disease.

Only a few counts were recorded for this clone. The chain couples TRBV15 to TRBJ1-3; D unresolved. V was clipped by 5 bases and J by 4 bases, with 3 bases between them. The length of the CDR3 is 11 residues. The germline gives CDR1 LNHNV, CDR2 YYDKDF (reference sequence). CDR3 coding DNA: TGTGCCACCAGCGAGGGAAACACCATATATTTT. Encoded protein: CATSEGNTIYF.

CDR3 sequence reads: CASSSTGGYEQYF. In nucleotides, the CDR3 is TGTGCCAGCAGCTCGACAGGGGGCTACGAGCAGTACTTC. The rearrangement links TRBV7-9 to TRBJ2-7; TRBD1 aligns across 9 bases. The CDR3 runs to 13 residues. In germline, CDR1 is SEHNR, CDR2 FQNEAQ (reference sequence). V was clipped by 4 bases and J by 3 bases; unmatched bases: 1.

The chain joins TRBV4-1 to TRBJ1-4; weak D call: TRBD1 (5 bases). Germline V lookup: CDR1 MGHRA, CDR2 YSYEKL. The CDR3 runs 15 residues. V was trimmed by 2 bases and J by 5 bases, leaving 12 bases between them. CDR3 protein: CASSQTDNRNEKLFF. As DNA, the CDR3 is TGCGCCAGCAGCCAAACGGACAACCGGAATGAAAAACTGTTTTTT.

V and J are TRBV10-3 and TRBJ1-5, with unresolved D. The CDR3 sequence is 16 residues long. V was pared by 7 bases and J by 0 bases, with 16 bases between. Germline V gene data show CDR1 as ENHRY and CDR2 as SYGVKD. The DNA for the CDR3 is TGTGCCATCAAACCCGCCGGCGGGGATAGCAATCAGCCCCAGCATTTT. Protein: CAIKPAGGDSNQPQHF.

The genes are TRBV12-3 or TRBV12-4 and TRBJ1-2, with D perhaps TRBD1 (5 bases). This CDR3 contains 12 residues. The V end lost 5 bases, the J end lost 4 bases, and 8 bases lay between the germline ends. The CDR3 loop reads CASSRQSYGYTF. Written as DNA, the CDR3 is TGTGCCAGCAGTCGACAGTCCTATGGCTACACCTTC.

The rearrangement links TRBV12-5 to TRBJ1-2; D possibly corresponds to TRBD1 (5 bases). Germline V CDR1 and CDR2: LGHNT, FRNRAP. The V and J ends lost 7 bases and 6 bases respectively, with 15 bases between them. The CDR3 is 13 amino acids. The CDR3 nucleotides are TGTGCTAGTGCCCCGGGACTTACTCATGGCTACACCTTC. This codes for CASAPGLTHGYTF.

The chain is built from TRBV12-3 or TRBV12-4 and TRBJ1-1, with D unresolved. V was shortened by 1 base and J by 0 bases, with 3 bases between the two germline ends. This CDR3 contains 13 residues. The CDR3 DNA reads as TGTGCCAGCAGTTTAGGCGTGAACACTGAAGCTTTCTTT. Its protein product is CASSLGVNTEAFF.

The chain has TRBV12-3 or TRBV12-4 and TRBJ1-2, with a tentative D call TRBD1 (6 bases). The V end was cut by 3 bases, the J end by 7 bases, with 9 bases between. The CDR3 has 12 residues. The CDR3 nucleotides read TGTGCCAGCAGTTTCAGGGGCAGTGGCTACACCTTC. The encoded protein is CASSFRGSGYTF.

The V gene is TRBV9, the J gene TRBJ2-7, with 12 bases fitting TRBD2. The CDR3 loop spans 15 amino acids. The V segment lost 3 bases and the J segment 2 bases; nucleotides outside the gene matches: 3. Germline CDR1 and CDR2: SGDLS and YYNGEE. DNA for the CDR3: TGTGCCAGCAGCGACGGACTAGCGGGGACCTACGAGCAGTACTTC. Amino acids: CASSDGLAGTYEQYF. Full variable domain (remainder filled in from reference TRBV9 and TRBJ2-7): DSGVTQTPKHLITATGQRVTLRCSPRSGDLSVYWYQQSLDQGLQFLIQYYNGEERAKGNILERFSAQQFPDLHSELNLSSLELGDSALYFCASSDGLAGTYEQYFGPGTRLTVT.

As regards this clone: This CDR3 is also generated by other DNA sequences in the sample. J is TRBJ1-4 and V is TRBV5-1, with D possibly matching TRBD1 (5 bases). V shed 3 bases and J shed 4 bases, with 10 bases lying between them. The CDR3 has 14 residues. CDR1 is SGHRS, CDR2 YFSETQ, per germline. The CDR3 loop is CASSSGQNNEKLFF. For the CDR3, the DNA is TGCGCCAGCAGCTCTGGACAAAATAATGAAAAACTGTTTTTT.

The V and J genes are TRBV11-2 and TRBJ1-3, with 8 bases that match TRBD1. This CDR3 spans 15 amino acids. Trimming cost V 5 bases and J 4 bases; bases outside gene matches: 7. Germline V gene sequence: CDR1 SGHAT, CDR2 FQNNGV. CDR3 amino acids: CASSPWTGMGNTIYF. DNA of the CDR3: TGTGCCAGCAGCCCTTGGACAGGGATGGGAAACACCATATATTTT. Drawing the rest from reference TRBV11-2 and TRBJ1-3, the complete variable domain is EAGVAQSPRYKIIEKRQSVAFWCNPISGHATLYWYQQILGQGPKLLIQFQNNGVVDDSQLPKDRFSAERLKGVDSTLKIQPAKLEDSAVYLCASSPWTGMGNTIYFGEGSWLTVV.

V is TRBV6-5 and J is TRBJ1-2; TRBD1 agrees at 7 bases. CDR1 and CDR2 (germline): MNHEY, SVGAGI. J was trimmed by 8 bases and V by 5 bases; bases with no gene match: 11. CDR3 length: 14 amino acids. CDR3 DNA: TGTGCCAGCAGTCAACTAACAGGGGTGGACGGCTACACCTTC. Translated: CASSQLTGVDGYTF.

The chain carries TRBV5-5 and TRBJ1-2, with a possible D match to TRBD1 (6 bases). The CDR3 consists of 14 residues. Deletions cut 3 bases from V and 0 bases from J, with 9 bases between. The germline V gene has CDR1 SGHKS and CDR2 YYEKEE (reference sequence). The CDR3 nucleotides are TGTGCCAGCAGCTGGGACATCGCTAACTATGGCTACACCTTC. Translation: CASSWDIANYGYTF.

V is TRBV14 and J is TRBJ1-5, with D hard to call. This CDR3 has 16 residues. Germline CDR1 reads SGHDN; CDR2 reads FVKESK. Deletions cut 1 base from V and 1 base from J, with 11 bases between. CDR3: CASSQAVGRSNQPQHF. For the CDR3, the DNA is TGTGCCAGCAGCCAAGCGGTAGGGAGAAGCAATCAGCCCCAGCATTTT.

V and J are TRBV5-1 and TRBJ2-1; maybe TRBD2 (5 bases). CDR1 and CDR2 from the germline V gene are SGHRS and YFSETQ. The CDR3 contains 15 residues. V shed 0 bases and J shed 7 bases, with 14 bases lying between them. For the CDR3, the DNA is TGCGCCAGCAGCTTGGTCAGGCTGCGGGTGAATGAGCAGTTCTTC. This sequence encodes CASSLVRLRVNEQFF.

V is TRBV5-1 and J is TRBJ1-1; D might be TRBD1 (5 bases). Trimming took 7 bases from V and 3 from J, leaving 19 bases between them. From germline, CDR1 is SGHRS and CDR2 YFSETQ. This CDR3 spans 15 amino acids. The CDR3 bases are TGCGCCAGCTCCCTTCGGGCCCCGGGGGACACTGAAGCTTTCTTT. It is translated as CASSLRAPGDTEAFF.

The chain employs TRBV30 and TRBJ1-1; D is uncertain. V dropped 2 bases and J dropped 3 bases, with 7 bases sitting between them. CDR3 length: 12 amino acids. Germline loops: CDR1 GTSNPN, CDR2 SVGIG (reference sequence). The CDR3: CAWSPFDTEAFF. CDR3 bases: TGTGCCTGGAGTCCTTTTGACACTGAAGCTTTCTTT.

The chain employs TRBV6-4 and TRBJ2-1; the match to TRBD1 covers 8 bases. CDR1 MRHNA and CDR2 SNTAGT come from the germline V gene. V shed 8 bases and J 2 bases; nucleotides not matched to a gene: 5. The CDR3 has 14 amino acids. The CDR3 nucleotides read TGTGCCAGCTCGACAGGGGCCCCCTACAATGAGCAGTTCTTC. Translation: CASSTGAPYNEQFF.

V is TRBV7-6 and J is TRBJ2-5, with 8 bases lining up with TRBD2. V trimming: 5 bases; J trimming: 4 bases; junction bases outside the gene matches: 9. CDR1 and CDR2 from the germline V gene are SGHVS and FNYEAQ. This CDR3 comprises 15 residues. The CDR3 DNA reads TGTGCCAGCAGCCCCGGACTAGCTCCAGGAGAGACCCAGTACTTC. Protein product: CASSPGLAPGETQYF.

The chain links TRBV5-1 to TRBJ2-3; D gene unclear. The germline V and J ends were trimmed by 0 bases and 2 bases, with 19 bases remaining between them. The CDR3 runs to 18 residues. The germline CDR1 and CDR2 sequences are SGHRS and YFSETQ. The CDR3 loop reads CASSLDATTVLTTDTQYF. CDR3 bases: TGCGCCAGCAGCTTGGATGCCACCACGGTTCTTACCACAGATACGCAGTATTTT.

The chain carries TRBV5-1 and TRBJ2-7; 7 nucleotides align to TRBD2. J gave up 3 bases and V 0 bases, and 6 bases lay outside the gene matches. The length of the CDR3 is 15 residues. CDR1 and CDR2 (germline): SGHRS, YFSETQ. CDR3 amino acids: CASSLAPGGRYEQYF. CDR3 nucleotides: TGCGCCAGCAGCTTGGCTCCGGGGGGACGCTACGAGCAGTACTTC.

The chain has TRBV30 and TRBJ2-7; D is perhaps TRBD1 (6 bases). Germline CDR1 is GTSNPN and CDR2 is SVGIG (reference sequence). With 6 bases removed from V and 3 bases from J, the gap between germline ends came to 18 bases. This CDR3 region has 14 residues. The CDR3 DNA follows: TGTGCCTGTGGCAAGGTGGGGACATACTACGAGCAGTACTTC. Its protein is CACGKVGTYYEQYF.

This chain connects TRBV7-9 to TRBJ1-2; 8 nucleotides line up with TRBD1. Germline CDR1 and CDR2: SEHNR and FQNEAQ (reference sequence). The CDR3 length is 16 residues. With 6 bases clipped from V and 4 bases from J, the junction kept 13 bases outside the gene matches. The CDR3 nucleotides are TGTGCCAGCAGTTCTTGGGACAGGCGAACTATCTATGGCTACACCTTC. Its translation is CASSSWDRRTIYGYTF.

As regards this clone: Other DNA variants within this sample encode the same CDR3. The CDR3 spells CASSLGGDSYEQYF. DNA of the CDR3: TGTGCCAGCAGCTTAGGCGGTGACTCCTACGAGCAGTACTTC. The chain combines TRBV11-3 with TRBJ2-7; D gene uncertain. CDR1 and CDR2 from the germline V gene are SGHNT and YENEEA. The CDR3 loop spans 14 amino acids. V was trimmed by 1 base and J by 0 bases, leaving 7 bases between them.